This T cell receptor beta chain was documented in a study of spatial heterogeneity in lung cancer. TCRdb ran MiXCR on the 5' RACE reads and lists one entry per CDR3 protein. The table lists about 61,000 distinct CDR3 sequences, about 6.3% of them singletons, with roughly 15% in the top ten. Study outcomes and limitations: The study found ubiquitous expanded tumor TCRs in blood more at resection than follow-up.

This clonotype was counted ten times or more. Antigen unknown. The sample's time point: sample taken at primary tumor resection. Trimming took 8 bases from V and 3 from J, leaving 13 bases between them. This CDR3 has 14 amino acids. The germline V gene has CDR1 SGHTA and CDR2 FQGTGA. The sequences come from PBMCs, collected at surgery. The chain couples TRBV7-3 to TRBJ2-2, with D possibly being TRBD2 (6 bases). This clonotype originated in a female donor with early-stage non-small cell lung cancer. The CDR3 is CASRGRLDTGELFF. DNA for the CDR3: TGTGCCAGCCGAGGGAGGTTGGACACCGGGGAGCTGTTTTTT.